This record looks at one TCR beta chain sequence and its context. This CDR3 contains 15 residues. V trimming: 5 bases; J trimming: 3 bases; junction bases outside the gene matches: 7. Germline CDR1 and CDR2: MNHEY and SMNVEV (reference sequence). This sample was included in a study of blood T cell repertoires in COVID-19. Using immunoSEQ multiplex PCR, the repertoire was profiled, and TCRdb retains in-frame clones only, with some absent. The sample consists of about 360,000 clones, more than 70% of them appearing once. J is TRBJ2-1 and V is TRBV27, with 7 bases aligning to TRBD1. This TCR was sampled from a young man who had recovered from COVID-19. What was sequenced was PBMCs or T cells enriched from blood (not recorded which). Here the CDR3 DNA reads TGTGCCAGCAGTCCACGGAGGACAGGCTACAATGAGCAGTTCTTC. This sequence encodes CASSPRRTGYNEQFF.